Below are 16 T cell receptor beta chains sequenced from a single sample in a study of shared clonotypes between healthy human individuals. Using immunoSEQ multiplex PCR, the repertoire was profiled, and TCRdb retains in-frame clones only, with some absent. The sample records 700,000 to 950,000 clones, roughly 96% being singletons. Positive CCR7 selection of CD45RO-negative cells yielded the naive CD8 cells, and terminally differentiated effector memory CD45RA+ cells were excluded. Sequencing was performed on naive CD8+ T cells sorted from blood. Receptors originate from a man aged 25 to 40 in good health.

The rearrangement links TRBV5-4 to TRBJ2-5; D uncertain. This CDR3 is 12 amino acids long. CDR1 is SGHNT, CDR2 YYREEE, per germline (reference sequence). V was cut by 6 bases and J by 1 base, with 7 bases left in between. The CDR3 loop is CASKGSQETQYF. CDR3 sequence (DNA): TGTGCCAGCAAGGGTTCCCAAGAGACCCAGTACTTC.

The CDR3, as DNA: TGTGCCAGCAGCGCAACCGAGACAGGGCTTATCGGAAACACCATATATTTT. Translating it yields CASSATETGLIGNTIYF. The genes are TRBV7-8 and TRBJ1-3; 7 bases agree with TRBD1. The CDR3 spans 17 residues. The trim removed 5 bases at V and 4 bases at J, leaving 14 bases unmatched. Germline CDR1 reads SGHVS; CDR2 reads FQNEAQ. The full variable domain, completed using reference TRBV7-8 and TRBJ1-3, is GAGVSQSPRYKVAKRGQDVALRCDPISGHVSLFWYQQALGQGPEFLTYFQNEAQLDKSGLPSDRFFAERPEGSVSTLKIQRTQQEDSAVYLCASSATETGLIGNTIYFGEGSWLTVV.

This chain joins TRBV19 and TRBJ2-2; perhaps TRBD1 as D (6 bases). This CDR3 has 14 residues. With 1 base removed from V and 6 bases from J, the gap between germline ends came to 9 bases. The germline V gene has CDR1 LNHDA and CDR2 SQIVND (reference sequence). The CDR3 nucleotides are TGTGCCAGTAGTATAGTCCAGGGGTCCGGGGAGCTGTTTTTT. It translates to CASSIVQGSGELFF.

The chain uses TRBV28 and TRBJ2-7; perhaps TRBD2 as D (5 bases). The CDR3 runs 17 residues. V lost 4 bases and J 0 bases, leaving 19 bases between the germline ends. Germline V lookup: CDR1 MDHEN, CDR2 SYDVKM. CDR3 region: CASSYAGSTGSSYEQYF. Here the CDR3 DNA reads TGTGCCAGCAGTTATGCCGGTTCTACGGGAAGCTCCTACGAGCAGTACTTC.

V usage is TRBV9 and J usage is TRBJ1-1; possible D gene TRBD1, 6 bases. V lost 3 bases and J lost 4, with 10 bases in between. The CDR3 extends over 13 amino acids. The germline V gene has CDR1 SGDLS and CDR2 YYNGEE. The CDR3 DNA reads as TGTGCCAGCAGCGCGGGGGCGGGCACTGAAGCTTTCTTT. Amino acid sequence: CASSAGAGTEAFF.

The V call is TRBV27, the J call TRBJ2-5; TRBD1 aligns across 7 bases. Per the germline V gene, CDR1 is MNHEY and CDR2 is SMNVEV (reference sequence). The CDR3 totals 13 residues. Losses at the gene ends were 10 bases for V and 5 bases for J; bases not matched to a gene: 10. The CDR3 is CATQGQVGETQYF. For the CDR3, the DNA is TGTGCCACCCAAGGACAGGTCGGGGAGACCCAGTACTTC.

The table lists this clone with a few counts. V and J are TRBV7-3 and TRBJ2-3, with D perhaps assigned TRBD1 or TRBD2 (5 bases each). This CDR3 has 15 amino acids. Trimming removed 2 bases at V and 2 bases at J, with 11 bases between. Germline-derived CDR1 and CDR2 are SGHTA and FQGTGA. CDR3 bases: TGTGCCAGCAGCTTAGGGGCGGGTTTCACAGATACGCAGTATTTT. It yields the protein CASSLGAGFTDTQYF.

This chain joins TRBV4-1 and TRBJ2-1, with D unclear. V was trimmed by 0 bases and J by 4 bases, leaving 7 bases between them. Germline-derived CDR1 and CDR2 are MGHRA and YSYEKL. The CDR3 is 14 amino acids. CDR3 sequence: CASSQDILYNEQFF. The CDR3 DNA reads TGCGCCAGCAGCCAAGATATCCTGTACAATGAGCAGTTCTTC.

The gene calls are TRBV19 and TRBJ2-1; possible D gene TRBD2, 6 bases. The CDR3 has 16 residues. Germline-derived CDR1 and CDR2 are LNHDA and SQIVND (reference sequence). Trimming pared 10 bases from V and 2 bases from J, leaving 21 bases between. CDR3 region: CATQIGVGGTYNEQFF. CDR3 sequence (DNA): TGTGCCACCCAGATCGGGGTCGGCGGGACCTACAATGAGCAGTTCTTC. The full variable domain, rest sourced from reference TRBV19 and TRBJ2-1, is DGGITQSPKYLFRKEGQNVTLSCEQNLNHDAMYWYRQDPGQGLRLIYYSQIVNDFQKGDIAEGYSVSREKKESFPLTVTSAQKNPTAFYLCATQIGVGGTYNEQFFGPGTRLTVL.

This chain connects TRBV2 to TRBJ2-7; the match to TRBD1 covers 11 bases. Germline V gene sequence: CDR1 SNHLY, CDR2 FYNNEI. V dropped 6 bases and J dropped 5; count of bases not matched to a gene: 9. This CDR3 has 15 amino acids. CDR3 sequence: CASSGPDRGLDEQYF. In DNA, the CDR3 is TGTGCCAGCAGCGGGCCGGACAGGGGGCTCGACGAGCAGTACTTC.

The rearrangement uses TRBV7-6 and TRBJ1-1; D might be TRBD1 (6 bases). Germline V gene sequence: CDR1 SGHVS, CDR2 FNYEAQ. This CDR3 spans 16 amino acids. Trimming removed 0 bases at V and 5 bases at J, with 16 bases between. The CDR3 is CASSLAAGGKGTEAFF. CDR3 bases: TGTGCCAGCAGCTTAGCTGCGGGGGGCAAGGGAACTGAAGCTTTCTTT.

This chain joins TRBV10-3 and TRBJ2-7; 9 bases line up with TRBD1. Germline V gene sequence: CDR1 ENHRY, CDR2 SYGVKD. The V segment lost 2 bases and the J segment 1 base; nucleotides outside the gene matches: 0. The CDR3 is 14 residues long. CDR3 residues: CAISEDRGSYEQYF. The CDR3 DNA follows: TGTGCCATCAGTGAGGACAGGGGGTCCTACGAGCAGTACTTC.

This chain joins TRBV11-2 and TRBJ2-7; no clear D gene. The CDR3 contains 13 residues. Germline V gene lookup returns CDR1 SGHAT and CDR2 FQNNGV. With 0 bases removed from V and 6 bases from J, the gap between germline ends came to 9 bases. CDR3 protein: CASSLESVGEQYF. CDR3 nucleotides: TGTGCCAGCAGCTTAGAAAGCGTCGGCGAGCAGTACTTC.

The chain is built from TRBV30 and TRBJ2-7; 7 nucleotides agree with TRBD1. V shed 5 bases, J shed 5 bases, and the junction held 12 bases outside the gene matches. In germline, CDR1 is GTSNPN, CDR2 SVGIG (reference sequence). The CDR3 contains 14 residues. CDR3 sequence (DNA): TGTGCCTGGGAACGGGGACAGATTAATGACGAGCAGTACTTC. This gives the protein CAWERGQINDEQYF.

This clone is a singleton in its sample. The chain combines TRBV15 with TRBJ2-7, with 7 positions matching TRBD2. The germline V gene encodes CDR1 LNHNV and CDR2 YYDKDF (reference sequence). The CDR3 is made up of 14 amino acids. The junction had 6 bases not matched to a gene; V was cut back by 5 bases and J by 2 bases. CDR3 region: CATSAGTITYEQYF. CDR3 sequence (DNA): TGTGCCACCAGCGCCGGGACTATCACCTACGAGCAGTACTTC.

The chain links TRBV6-5 to TRBJ1-4, with D unclear. This CDR3 spans 16 amino acids. The germline V and J ends were trimmed by 0 bases and 7 bases, with 15 bases remaining between them. Germline values: CDR1 MNHEY, CDR2 SVGAGI. CDR3 residues: CASSYSPAGKGEKLFF. CDR3 DNA sequence: TGTGCCAGCAGTTACTCTCCGGCGGGGAAGGGTGAAAAACTGTTTTTT.